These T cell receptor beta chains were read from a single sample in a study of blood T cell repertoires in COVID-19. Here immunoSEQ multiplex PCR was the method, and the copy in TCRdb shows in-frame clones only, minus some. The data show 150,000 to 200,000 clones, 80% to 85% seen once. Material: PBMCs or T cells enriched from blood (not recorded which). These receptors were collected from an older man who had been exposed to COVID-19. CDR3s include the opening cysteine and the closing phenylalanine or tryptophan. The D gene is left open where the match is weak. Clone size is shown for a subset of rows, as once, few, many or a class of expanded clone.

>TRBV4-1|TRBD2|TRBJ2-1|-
CASSSVRTSGYNEQFF
TGCGCCAGCAGCTCCGTGCGGACTAGCGGGTACAATGAGCAGTTCTTC
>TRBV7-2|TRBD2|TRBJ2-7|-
CASSSTSGASEQYF
TGTGCCAGCAGCTCCACTAGCGGGGCGAGCGAGCAGTACTTC
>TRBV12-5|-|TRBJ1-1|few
CASGYYAEAFF
TGTGCTAGTGGCTATTATGCTGAAGCTTTCTTT
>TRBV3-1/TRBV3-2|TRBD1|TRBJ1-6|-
CASSLQGTGGSPLHF
TGTGCCAGCAGCCTGCAGGGGACAGGGGGATCACCCCTCCACTTT
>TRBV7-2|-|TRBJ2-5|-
CASSFHAETQYF
TGTGCCAGCAGCTTCCATGCGGAGACCCAGTACTTC
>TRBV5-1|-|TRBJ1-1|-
CASSLDSVSNTEAFF
TGCGCCAGCAGCTTGGATTCGGTTTCGAACACTGAAGCTTTCTTT
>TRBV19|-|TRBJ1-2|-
CATSTSNGGYTF
TGTGCCACCTCGACTTCTAACGGGGGCTACACCTTC
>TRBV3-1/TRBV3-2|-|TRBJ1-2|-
CASSGANYGYTF
TGTGCCAGCAGCGGAGCCAACTATGGCTACACCTTC
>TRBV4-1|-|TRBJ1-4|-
CAIAIGREGEKLFF
TGCGCCATAGCAATAGGAAGGGAGGGAGAAAAACTGTTTTTT
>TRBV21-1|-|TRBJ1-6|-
CASSKPPEANSPLHF
TGTGCCAGCAGCAAACCCCCCGAAGCCAATTCACCCCTCCACTTT
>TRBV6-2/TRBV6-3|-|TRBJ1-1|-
CASSHPITGILMNTEAFF
TGTGCCAGCAGCCACCCTATTACAGGAATCCTTATGAACACTGAAGCTTTCTTT
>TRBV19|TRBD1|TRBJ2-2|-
CASSPQTGGAGTGELFF
TGTGCCAGTAGTCCTCAAACAGGGGGCGCGGGGACCGGGGAGCTGTTTTTT
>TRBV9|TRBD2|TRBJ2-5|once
CASSVQGTSGETQYF
TGTGCCAGCAGCGTACAAGGGACTAGCGGAGAGACCCAGTACTTC
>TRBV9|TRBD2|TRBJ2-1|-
CASSVVSGGYNEQFF
TGTGCCAGCAGCGTAGTCAGCGGGGGATACAATGAGCAGTTCTTC
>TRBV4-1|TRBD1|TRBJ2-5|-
CASSQVATGTGDQETQYF
TGCGCCAGCAGCCAAGTTGCTACCGGGACAGGGGACCAAGAGACCCAGTACTTC
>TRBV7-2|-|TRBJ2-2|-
CASSSGVANRVKSGELFF
TGTGCCAGCAGCTCGGGGGTAGCGAACCGGGTGAAATCCGGGGAGCTGTTTTTT
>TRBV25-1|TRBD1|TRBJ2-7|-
CASGPTRDSRSYEQYF
TGTGCCAGCGGTCCCACCCGGGACAGCCGCTCCTACGAGCAGTACTTC
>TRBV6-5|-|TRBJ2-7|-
CASSPRAEGEQYF
TGTGCCAGCAGTCCTCGGGCGGAGGGGGAGCAGTACTTC
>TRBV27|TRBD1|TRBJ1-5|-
CASRTGRQPQHF
TGTGCCAGCCGGACAGGTCGGCAGCCCCAGCATTTT
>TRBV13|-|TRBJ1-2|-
CASSRDNHYGYTF
TGTGCCAGCAGCCGAGATAACCACTATGGCTACACCTTC
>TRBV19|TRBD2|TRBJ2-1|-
CASSRTSGGYNEQFF
TGTGCCAGTAGTCGGACTAGCGGGGGTTACAATGAGCAGTTCTTC
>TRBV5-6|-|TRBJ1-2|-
CASSIEPGNGYTF
TGTGCCAGCAGCATCGAACCGGGGAATGGCTACACCTTC
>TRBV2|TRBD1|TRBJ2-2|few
CASSKGTGNTGELFF
TGTGCCAGCAGTAAAGGGACAGGCAACACCGGGGAGCTGTTTTTT
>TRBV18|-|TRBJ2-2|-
CASSSPGQTGELFF
TGTGCCAGCTCATCACCGGGACAAACCGGGGAGCTGTTTTTT
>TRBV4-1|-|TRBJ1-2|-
CASSKQVGHGDGYTF
TGCGCCAGCAGCAAGCAAGTCGGACACGGTGATGGCTACACCTTC
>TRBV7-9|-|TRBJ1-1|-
CASSQRGLTEAFF
TGTGCCAGCAGCCAGAGAGGGCTCACTGAAGCTTTCTTT
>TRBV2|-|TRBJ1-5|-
CASSEESQAGPQHF
TGTGCCAGCAGTGAAGAGAGTCAAGCGGGGCCCCAGCATTTT
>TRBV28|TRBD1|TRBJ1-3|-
CASSPGTGPGNTIYF
TGTGCCAGCAGCCCCGGGACAGGGCCTGGAAACACCATATATTTT
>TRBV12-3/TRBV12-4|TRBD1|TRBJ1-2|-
CASRTGVAGYTF
TGTGCCAGCAGGACAGGGGTGGCTGGCTACACCTTC
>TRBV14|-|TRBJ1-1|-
CASRPGGFTEAFF
TGTGCCAGCAGGCCCGGGGGGTTCACTGAAGCTTTCTTT
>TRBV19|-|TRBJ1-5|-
CASSTTGFNQPQHF
TGTGCCAGTAGTACGACAGGTTTCAATCAGCCCCAGCATTTT
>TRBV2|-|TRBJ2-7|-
CASSEYEAAYEQYF
TGTGCCAGCAGTGAATACGAGGCGGCCTACGAGCAGTACTTC
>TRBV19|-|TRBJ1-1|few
CASRIGGRVTEAFF
TGTGCCAGTAGGATCGGGGGGCGCGTCACTGAAGCTTTCTTT
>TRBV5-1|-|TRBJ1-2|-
CASSLGTATHYGYTF
TGCGCCAGCAGCTTGGGGACTGCAACCCACTATGGCTACACCTTC
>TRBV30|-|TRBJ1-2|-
CAWTGHRGYTF
TGTGCCTGGACAGGGCACCGTGGCTACACCTTC
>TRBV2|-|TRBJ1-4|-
CASQGTGPSEKLFF
TGTGCCAGCCAGGGAACAGGGCCCAGTGAAAAACTGTTTTTT
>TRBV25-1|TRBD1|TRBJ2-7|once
CASSEFGQGAYEQYF
TGTGCCAGCAGTGAATTTGGGCAGGGGGCGTACGAGCAGTACTTC
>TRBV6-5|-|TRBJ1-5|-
CAHGELNQPQHF
TGTGCCCACGGGGAGCTCAATCAGCCCCAGCATTTT
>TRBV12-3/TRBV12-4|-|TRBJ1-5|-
CASSLLRGQPQHF
TGTGCCAGCAGTTTATTACGGGGACAGCCCCAGCATTTT
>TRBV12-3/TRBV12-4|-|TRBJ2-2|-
CASSYGGSGELFF
TGTGCCAGCAGTTATGGGGGGTCCGGGGAGCTGTTTTTT
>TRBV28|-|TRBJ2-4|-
CASSLAGGGKNIQYF
TGTGCCAGCAGTTTAGCCGGAGGAGGCAAAAACATTCAGTACTTC
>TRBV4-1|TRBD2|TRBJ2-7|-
CASSQVFVAGTYEQYF
TGCGCCAGCAGCCAAGTATTCGTAGCGGGGACCTACGAGCAGTACTTC
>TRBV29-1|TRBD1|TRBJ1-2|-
CSVDRGQDYGYTF
TGCAGCGTTGACAGGGGGCAGGACTATGGCTACACCTTC
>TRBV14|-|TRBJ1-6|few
CASSQDRRLAPLHF
TGTGCCAGCAGCCAAGATCGCAGGTTGGCACCCCTCCACTTT
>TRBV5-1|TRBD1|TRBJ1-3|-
CASSSGTVKGNTIYF
TGCGCCAGCAGCTCTGGGACAGTAAAGGGTAACACCATATATTTT